A selection of T cell receptor beta chains follows, all from one sample in a study of regulatory T cells in long-lasting Graves disease. TCRdb itself ran the multiplex PCR reads through MiXCR, one entry per CDR3 protein. The repertoire includes some 450,000 distinct CDR3 sequences, around 22% of them detected once, and roughly a quarter sits in the top ten. The source material was peripheral blood mononuclear cells (PBMCs), sampled when the disease was refractory, from a patient treated with antithyroid drugs. The source of these receptors is a female donor with Graves disease. Each CDR3 is given with its conserved first and last residue. Each record gives: V gene, J gene, clone size, D gene, CDR3 protein, CDR3 DNA. A D gene is named only where the DNA matches it firmly. Size tells how often a clone was seen (once, few, many) or the class of an expanded clone, and some rows leave it out.

TRBV2	TRBJ2-1	many	.	CASSVGRYNEQFF	TGTGCCAGCAGTGTGGGCAGATACAATGAGCAGTTCTTC
TRBV15	TRBJ2-1	.	.	CATSSGSRAYNEQFF	TGTGCCACCAGCAGTGGCTCCAGAGCCTACAATGAGCAGTTCTTC
TRBV12-3/TRBV12-4	TRBJ1-3	few	TRBD1	CASSSPGQGSGNTIYF	TGTGCCAGCAGCTCACCGGGACAGGGGTCCGGAAACACCATATATTTT
TRBV7-9	TRBJ1-1	few	TRBD1	CASSLGGTDALNTEAFF	TGTGCCAGCAGCTTAGGGGGGACAGATGCTTTGAACACTGAAGCTTTCTTT
TRBV24-1	TRBJ2-2	.	.	CATSVASPGELFF	TGTGCCACCAGTGTGGCTAGCCCCGGGGAGCTGTTTTTT
TRBV12-3/TRBV12-4	TRBJ2-7	many	TRBD2	CASSRGLAVYEQYF	TGTGCCAGCAGTAGGGGACTAGCGGTCTACGAGCAGTACTTC
TRBV28	TRBJ2-1	.	TRBD2	CASSLPRGGLRPNEQFF	TGTGCCAGCAGTTTACCGCGGGGGGGACTAAGGCCCAATGAGCAGTTCTTC
TRBV7-9	TRBJ2-4	few	.	CASSSGQGGSKNIQYF	TGTGCCAGCAGCTCAGGGCAGGGGGGATCCAAAAACATTCAGTACTTC
TRBV4-1	TRBJ1-5	.	.	CASSQVQGGGNQPQHF	TGCGCCAGCAGCCAAGTCCAGGGTGGAGGCAATCAGCCCCAGCATTTT
TRBV28	TRBJ2-2	many	.	CASNLKTNTGELFF	TGTGCCAGCAACCTAAAAACGAACACCGGGGAGCTGTTTTTT
TRBV6-5	TRBJ2-5	many	.	CASSYSSVQETQYF	TGTGCCAGCAGTTACTCGTCGGTACAAGAGACCCAGTACTTC
TRBV27	TRBJ2-5	many	TRBD2	CASRGTSGRSSETQYF	TGTGCCAGCAGAGGGACTAGCGGGAGGTCCTCAGAGACCCAGTACTTC
TRBV28	TRBJ1-5	many	TRBD1	CASSLSGQGIGQPQHF	TGTGCCAGCAGTTTATCGGGACAGGGAATTGGGCAGCCCCAGCATTTT
TRBV28	TRBJ2-1	few	.	CASRGHGGYNEQFF	TGTGCCAGCAGGGGGCACGGGGGATACAATGAGCAGTTCTTC
TRBV28	TRBJ2-7	.	TRBD2	CASSLMGLAGNEQYF	TGTGCCAGCAGTTTAATGGGACTAGCGGGAAACGAGCAGTACTTC